Listed here are 20 T cell receptor beta chains from one sample, sequenced in a study of identical twins. Using its own MiXCR run on the 5' RACE reads, TCRdb lists one record per CDR3 protein. The sample has some 330,000 distinct CDR3 sequences; around 9.7% are singletons. Sequencing used naive T cells sorted from blood. The source of these receptors is a woman in her fifties or sixties in good health.

Many counts were recorded for this clonotype. The V call is TRBV3-1, the J call TRBJ2-1; D remains unclear. V was clipped by 2 bases and J by 0 bases, with 8 bases between them. Germline CDR1 reads LGHDT; CDR2 reads YNNKEL (reference sequence). This CDR3 region has 15 residues. The CDR3 DNA is TGTGCCAGCAGCCAAAGTGCAAGCTCCTACAATGAGCAGTTCTTC. Amino acid sequence: CASSQSASSYNEQFF.

Many counts were recorded for this clonotype. V and J are TRBV27 and TRBJ2-1, with D perhaps matching TRBD2 (6 bases). V shed 3 bases and J shed 0 bases, with 9 bases lying between them. Looked up from germline, CDR1 is MNHEY and CDR2 is SMNVEV (reference sequence). This CDR3 comprises 15 residues. The CDR3 DNA reads as TGTGCCAGCAGTTTTTTCGGGAGCTCCTACAATGAGCAGTTCTTC. Translation: CASSFFGSSYNEQFF.

This clonotype was detected only a few times. The chain combines TRBV14 with TRBJ2-3, with TRBD2 identical over 11 bases. The CDR3 runs to 17 residues. V lost 5 bases, J lost 5 bases, and 12 bases stayed unmatched. Germline CDR1 and CDR2: SGHDN and FVKESK. In DNA form, the CDR3 reads TGTGCCAGCAGCTCTCCGGTTAGCGGGAGGGCCCGAGATACGCAGTATTTT. This codes for CASSSPVSGRARDTQYF.

Only a few counts were recorded for this clonotype. V is TRBV7-6 and J is TRBJ2-3, with a weak D call TRBD2 (6 bases). CDR3 length: 16 residues. The germline gives CDR1 SGHVS, CDR2 FNYEAQ. Trimming cost V 1 base and J 3 bases, with 14 bases left between them. The CDR3 nucleotides read TGTGCCAGCAGCTTAGGCGGGACCATAGGAACAGATACGCAGTATTTT. This gives the protein CASSLGGTIGTDTQYF.

The chain recombines TRBV5-1 with TRBJ1-6, with D unresolved. Germline V gives CDR1 SGHRS, CDR2 YFSETQ. V dropped 3 bases and J dropped 7 bases, with 8 bases sitting between them. The CDR3 has 13 residues. Written as DNA, the CDR3 is TGCGCCAGCAGCTCCGGCGGAAATTCACCCCTCCACTTT. Its protein is CASSSGGNSPLHF. Full variable domain (missing parts from reference TRBV5-1 and TRBJ1-6): KAGVTQTPRYLIKTRGQQVTLSCSPISGHRSVSWYQQTPGQGLQFLFEYFSETQRNKGNFPGRFSGRQFSNSRSEMNVSTLELGDSALYLCASSSGGNSPLHFGNGTRLTVT.

V usage is TRBV7-8 and J usage is TRBJ2-1, with 7 bases identical to TRBD1. V lost 8 bases to trimming and J lost 2 bases; unmatched junction nucleotides: 12. There are 16 residues in the CDR3. CDR1 is SGHVS, CDR2 FQNEAQ, per germline. The CDR3 here is CASRLGTGQPYNEQFF. The CDR3 DNA sequence: TGTGCCAGCCGATTAGGCACGGGACAGCCCTACAATGAGCAGTTCTTC.

At least ten counts were recorded for this clonotype. The J gene is TRBJ2-1, the V gene TRBV5-1; 10 nucleotides line up with TRBD2. V lost 4 bases and J lost 7; bases outside the gene matches: 5. This CDR3 is built from 14 residues. Germline V gene sequence: CDR1 SGHRS, CDR2 YFSETQ. CDR3 bases: TGCGCCAGCAGCCGGACTAGCGGAGATAATGAGCAGTTCTTC. Protein sequence: CASSRTSGDNEQFF. Based on the CDR3 plus reference TRBV5-1 and TRBJ2-1, the full variable domain is KAGVTQTPRYLIKTRGQQVTLSCSPISGHRSVSWYQQTPGQGLQFLFEYFSETQRNKGNFPGRFSGRQFSNSRSEMNVSTLELGDSALYLCASSRTSGDNEQFFGPGTRLTVL.

On this clonotype: The germline gene is not matched at one end of the junction; a read error may be the cause. J is TRBJ2-5 and V is TRBV7-7; D ambiguous. The CDR3 sequence is 13 residues long. The germline gives CDR1 SSHAT, CDR2 FNYEAQ (reference sequence). CDR3 coding DNA: TGTGCTAGCAGCTTAAGGCCGCGGGAGACCCAGTACTTC. Protein product: CASSLRPRETQYF.

This clonotype was observed at least ten times. The chain employs TRBV5-1 and TRBJ1-5, with no clear D. The CDR3 length is 15 residues. Germline assignment: CDR1 SGHRS and CDR2 YFSETQ. Trimming shortened V by 4 bases and J by 0 bases, and 11 bases separated the two germline ends. The CDR3 nucleotides read TGCGCCAGCAGCCCGGACGGGAATAGCAATCAGCCCCAGCATTTT. This sequence encodes CASSPDGNSNQPQHF.

This clonotype showed up many times. This sequence joins TRBV20-1 and TRBJ2-7; TRBD1 agrees at 7 bases. Germline CDR1 DFQATT, CDR2 SNEGSKA (reference sequence). The length of the CDR3 is 16 residues. After removal of 0 bases from V and 4 bases from J, the junction contained 12 bases not matched to a gene. The CDR3 loop is CSARDVLRGGQYEQYF. The DNA for the CDR3 is TGCAGTGCTAGAGACGTCCTCCGAGGGGGCCAATACGAGCAGTACTTC.

This clonotype has at least ten counts. The V gene is TRBV11-3, the J gene TRBJ2-1; D perhaps matches TRBD2 (5 bases). The germline V gene encodes CDR1 SGHNT and CDR2 YENEEA. This CDR3 comprises 13 residues. The V end lost 4 bases, the J end lost 6 bases, and 10 bases lay between the germline ends. The CDR3 spells CASSYRGSNEQFF. In DNA form, the CDR3 reads TGTGCCAGCAGCTACAGAGGGTCCAATGAGCAGTTCTTC.

The gene calls are TRBV3-1 and TRBJ2-3; no clear D gene. This CDR3 contains 17 residues. Germline values: CDR1 LGHDT, CDR2 YNNKEL (reference sequence). V was clipped by 2 bases and J by 4 bases, with 19 bases between them. CDR3 residues: CASSQRTRSHRPDTQYF. CDR3 coding DNA: TGTGCCAGCAGCCAACGAACCCGGAGCCATCGGCCAGATACGCAGTATTTT.

This clonotype was observed many times. The chain combines TRBV27 with TRBJ2-1; the match to TRBD2 covers 10 bases. The CDR3 spans 15 residues. V was clipped by 2 bases and J by 12 bases; unmatched bases: 10. The germline V gene has CDR1 MNHEY and CDR2 SMNVEV (reference sequence). In DNA form, the CDR3 reads TGTGCCAGCAGTTTACGGACTAGCGGACCACGTGGGCAGTTCTTC. Protein product: CASSLRTSGPRGQFF.

This clonotype has a count of ten or more. This sequence joins TRBV16 and TRBJ2-2; D is possibly TRBD2 (5 bases). The CDR3 consists of 15 residues. V lost 1 base to trimming and J lost 6 bases, with 12 bases between them. In germline, CDR1 is KGHSY, CDR2 FQNENV. In DNA, the CDR3 is TGTGCCAGCAGCCAATGGTCTACTAGACCCGGGGAGCTGTTTTTT. Its protein product is CASSQWSTRPGELFF.

The chain has TRBV7-2 and TRBJ1-5; D gene uncertain. In germline, CDR1 is SGHTA, CDR2 FQGNSA. The CDR3 totals 15 residues. Deletions cut 1 base from V and 1 base from J, with 8 bases between. As DNA, the CDR3 is TGTGCCAGCAGCTTAGTGAAGGGAAGCAATCAGCCCCAGCATTTT. The encoded protein is CASSLVKGSNQPQHF.

This clonotype was found a few times. CDR3 in DNA: TGTGCCACCAGCACCGGCCGCCGCGGGGGAGAGACCCAGTACTTC. It encodes CATSTGRRGGETQYF. The J gene is TRBJ2-5, the V gene TRBV24-1; 7 bases fit TRBD2. The CDR3 has 15 amino acids. With 7 bases clipped from V and 4 bases from J, the junction kept 11 bases outside the gene matches. Germline CDR1 reads KGHDR; CDR2 reads SFDVKD.

This clonotype was recorded at least ten times. V gene TRBV20-1 combines with J gene TRBJ2-1; 15 nucleotides align to TRBD2. The CDR3 sequence is 14 residues long. CDR1 is DFQATT, CDR2 SNEGSKA, per germline (reference sequence). V shed 5 bases, J shed 7 bases, and the junction held 3 bases outside the gene matches. The DNA for the CDR3 is TGCAGTGCTTTTGGACTAGCGGGAGGGAATGAGCAGTTCTTC. This gives the protein CSAFGLAGGNEQFF.

This clonotype came up many times. The CDR3 nucleotides read TGTGCCAGCAGCCCCCCCTCCCCGAGTTTGGAAGCTTTCTTT. Residues: CASSPPSPSLEAFF. The rearrangement joins TRBV7-9 to TRBJ1-1; D gene ambiguous. The germline CDR1 and CDR2 sequences are SEHNR and FQNEAQ (reference sequence). This CDR3 contains 14 residues. V dropped 5 bases and J dropped 8 bases, with 18 bases sitting between them.

In its sample, this clonotype was seen a few times. The V gene is TRBV29-1, the J gene TRBJ2-7; TRBD2 matches 10 bases. Germline V gene data show CDR1 as SQVTM and CDR2 as ANQGSEA. With 0 bases clipped from V and 4 bases from J, the junction kept 9 bases outside the gene matches. The CDR3 contains 16 residues. CDR3: CSVEEGASGSGYEQYF. The CDR3 bases are TGCAGCGTTGAAGAAGGAGCTAGCGGGAGTGGGTACGAGCAGTACTTC.

On this clonotype: This may come from a read error, since a much larger clone is one base off. This chain links TRBV29-1 with TRBJ2-1, with unresolved D. Germline values: CDR1 SQVTM, CDR2 ANQGSEA. The CDR3 runs to 14 residues. Trimming took 3 bases from V and 7 from J, leaving 16 bases between them. The CDR3 here is CSVDSLYMGNEQFF. The DNA of the CDR3 is TGCAGCGTTGATTCCCTTTATATGGGGAATGAGCAGTTCTTC.